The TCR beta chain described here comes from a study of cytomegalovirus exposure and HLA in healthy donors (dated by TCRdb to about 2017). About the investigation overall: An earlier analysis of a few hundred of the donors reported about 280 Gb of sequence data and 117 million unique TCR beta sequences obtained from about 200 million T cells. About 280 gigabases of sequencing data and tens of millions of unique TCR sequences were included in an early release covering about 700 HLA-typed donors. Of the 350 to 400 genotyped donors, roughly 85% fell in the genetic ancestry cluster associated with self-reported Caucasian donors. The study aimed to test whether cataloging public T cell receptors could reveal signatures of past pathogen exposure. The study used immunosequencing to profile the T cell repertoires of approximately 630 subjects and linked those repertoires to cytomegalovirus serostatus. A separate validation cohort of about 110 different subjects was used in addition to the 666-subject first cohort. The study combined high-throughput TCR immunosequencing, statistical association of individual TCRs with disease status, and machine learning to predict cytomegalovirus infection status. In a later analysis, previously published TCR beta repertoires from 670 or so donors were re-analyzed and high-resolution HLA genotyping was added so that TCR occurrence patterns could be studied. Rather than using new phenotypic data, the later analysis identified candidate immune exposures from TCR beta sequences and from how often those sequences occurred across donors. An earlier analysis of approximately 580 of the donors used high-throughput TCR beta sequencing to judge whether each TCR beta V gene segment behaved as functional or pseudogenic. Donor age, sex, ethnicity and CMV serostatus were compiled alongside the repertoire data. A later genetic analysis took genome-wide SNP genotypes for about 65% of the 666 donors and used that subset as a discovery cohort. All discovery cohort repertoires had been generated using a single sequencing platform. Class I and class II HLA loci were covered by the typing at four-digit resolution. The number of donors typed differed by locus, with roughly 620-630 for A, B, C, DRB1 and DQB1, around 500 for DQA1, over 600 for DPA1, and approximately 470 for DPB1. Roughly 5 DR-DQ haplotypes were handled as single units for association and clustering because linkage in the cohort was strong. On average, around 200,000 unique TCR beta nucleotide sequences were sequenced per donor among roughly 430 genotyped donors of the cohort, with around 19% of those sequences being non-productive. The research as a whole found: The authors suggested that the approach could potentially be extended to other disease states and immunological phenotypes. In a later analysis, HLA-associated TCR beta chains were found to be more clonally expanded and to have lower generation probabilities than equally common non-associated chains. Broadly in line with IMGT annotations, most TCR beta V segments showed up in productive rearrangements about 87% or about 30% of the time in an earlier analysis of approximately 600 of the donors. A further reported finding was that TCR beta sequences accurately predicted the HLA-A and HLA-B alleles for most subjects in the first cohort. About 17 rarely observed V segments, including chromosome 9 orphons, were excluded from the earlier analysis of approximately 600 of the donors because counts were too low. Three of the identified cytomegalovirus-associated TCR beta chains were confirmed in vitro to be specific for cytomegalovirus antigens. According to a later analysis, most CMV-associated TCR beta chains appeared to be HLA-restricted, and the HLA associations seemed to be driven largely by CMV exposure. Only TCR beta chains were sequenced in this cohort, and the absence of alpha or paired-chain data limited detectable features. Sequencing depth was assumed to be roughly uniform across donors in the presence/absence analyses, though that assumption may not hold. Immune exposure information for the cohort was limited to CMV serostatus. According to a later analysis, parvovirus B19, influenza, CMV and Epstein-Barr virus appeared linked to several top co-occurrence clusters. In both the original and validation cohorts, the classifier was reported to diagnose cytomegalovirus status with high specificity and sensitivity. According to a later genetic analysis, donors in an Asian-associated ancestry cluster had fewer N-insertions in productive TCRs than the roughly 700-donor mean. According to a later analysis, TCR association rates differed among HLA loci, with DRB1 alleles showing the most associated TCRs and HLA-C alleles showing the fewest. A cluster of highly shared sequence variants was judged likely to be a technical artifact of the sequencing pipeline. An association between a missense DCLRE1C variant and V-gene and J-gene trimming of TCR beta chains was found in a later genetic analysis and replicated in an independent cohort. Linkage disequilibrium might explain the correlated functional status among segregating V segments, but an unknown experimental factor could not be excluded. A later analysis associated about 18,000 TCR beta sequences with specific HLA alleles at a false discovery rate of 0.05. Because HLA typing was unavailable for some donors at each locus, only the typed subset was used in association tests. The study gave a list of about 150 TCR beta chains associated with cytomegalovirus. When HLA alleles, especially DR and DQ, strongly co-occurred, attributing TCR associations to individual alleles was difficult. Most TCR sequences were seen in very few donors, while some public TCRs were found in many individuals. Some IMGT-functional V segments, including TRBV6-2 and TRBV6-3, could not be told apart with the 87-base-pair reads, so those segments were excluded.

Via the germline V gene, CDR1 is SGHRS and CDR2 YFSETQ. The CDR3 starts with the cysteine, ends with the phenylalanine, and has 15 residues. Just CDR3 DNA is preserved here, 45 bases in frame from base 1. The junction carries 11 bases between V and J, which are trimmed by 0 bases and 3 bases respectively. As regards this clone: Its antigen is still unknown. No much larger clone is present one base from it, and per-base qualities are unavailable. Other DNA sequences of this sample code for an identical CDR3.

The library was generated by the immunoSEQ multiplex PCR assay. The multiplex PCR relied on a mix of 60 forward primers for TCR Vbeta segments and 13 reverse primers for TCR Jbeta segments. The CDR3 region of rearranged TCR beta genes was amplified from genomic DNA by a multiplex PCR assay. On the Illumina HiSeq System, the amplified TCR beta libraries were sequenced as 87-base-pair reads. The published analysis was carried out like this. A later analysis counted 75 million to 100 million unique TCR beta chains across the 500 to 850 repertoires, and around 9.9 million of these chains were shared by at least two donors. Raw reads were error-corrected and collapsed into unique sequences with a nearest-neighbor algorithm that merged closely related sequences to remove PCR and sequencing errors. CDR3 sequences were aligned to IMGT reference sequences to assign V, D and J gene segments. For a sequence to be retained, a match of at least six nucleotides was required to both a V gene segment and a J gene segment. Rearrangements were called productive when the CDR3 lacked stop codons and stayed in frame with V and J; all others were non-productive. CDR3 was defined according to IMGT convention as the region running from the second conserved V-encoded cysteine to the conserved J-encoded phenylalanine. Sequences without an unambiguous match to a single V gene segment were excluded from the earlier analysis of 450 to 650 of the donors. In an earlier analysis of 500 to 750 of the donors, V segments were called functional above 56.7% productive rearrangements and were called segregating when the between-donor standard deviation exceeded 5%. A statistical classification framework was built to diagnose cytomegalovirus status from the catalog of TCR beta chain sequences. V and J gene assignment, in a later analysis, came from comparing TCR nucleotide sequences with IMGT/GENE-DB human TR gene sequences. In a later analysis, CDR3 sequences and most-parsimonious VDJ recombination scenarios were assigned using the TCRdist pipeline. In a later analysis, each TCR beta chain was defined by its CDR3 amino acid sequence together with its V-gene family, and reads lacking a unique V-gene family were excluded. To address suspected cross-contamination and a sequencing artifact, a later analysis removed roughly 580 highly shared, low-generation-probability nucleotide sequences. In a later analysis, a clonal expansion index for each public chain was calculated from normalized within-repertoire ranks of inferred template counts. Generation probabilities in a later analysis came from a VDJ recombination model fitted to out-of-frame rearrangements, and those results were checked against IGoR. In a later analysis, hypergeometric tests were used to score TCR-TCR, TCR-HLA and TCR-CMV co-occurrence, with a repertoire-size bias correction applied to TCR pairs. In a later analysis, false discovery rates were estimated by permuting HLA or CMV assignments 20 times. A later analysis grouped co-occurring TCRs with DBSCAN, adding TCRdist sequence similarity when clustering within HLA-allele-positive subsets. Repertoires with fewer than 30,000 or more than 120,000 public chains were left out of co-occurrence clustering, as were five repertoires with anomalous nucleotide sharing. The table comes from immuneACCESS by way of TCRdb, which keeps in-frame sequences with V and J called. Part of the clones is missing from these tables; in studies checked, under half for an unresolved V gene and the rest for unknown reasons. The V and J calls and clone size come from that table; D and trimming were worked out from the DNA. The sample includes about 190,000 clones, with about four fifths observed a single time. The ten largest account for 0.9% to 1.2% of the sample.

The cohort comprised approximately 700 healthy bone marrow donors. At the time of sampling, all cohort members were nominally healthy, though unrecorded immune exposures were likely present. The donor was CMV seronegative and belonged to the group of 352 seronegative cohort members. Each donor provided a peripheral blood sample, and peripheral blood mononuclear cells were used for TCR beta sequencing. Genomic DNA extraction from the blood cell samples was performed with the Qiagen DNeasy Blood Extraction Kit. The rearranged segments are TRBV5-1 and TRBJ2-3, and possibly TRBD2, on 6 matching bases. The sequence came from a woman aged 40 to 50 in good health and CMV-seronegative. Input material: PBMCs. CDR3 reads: CASSLAGGRTDTQYF. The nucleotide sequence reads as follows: TGCGCCAGCAGCTTGGCCGGAGGGAGGACAGATACGCAGTATTTT.